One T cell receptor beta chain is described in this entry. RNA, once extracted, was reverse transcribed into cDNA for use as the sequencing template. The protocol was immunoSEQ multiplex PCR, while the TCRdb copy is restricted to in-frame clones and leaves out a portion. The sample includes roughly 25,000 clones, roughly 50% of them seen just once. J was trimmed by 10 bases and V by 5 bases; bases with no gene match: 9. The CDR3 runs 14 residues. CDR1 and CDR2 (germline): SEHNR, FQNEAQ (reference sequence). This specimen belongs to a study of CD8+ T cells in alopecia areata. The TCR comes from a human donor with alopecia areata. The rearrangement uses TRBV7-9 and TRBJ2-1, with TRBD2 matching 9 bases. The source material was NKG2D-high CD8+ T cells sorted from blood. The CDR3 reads CASSPEGSGREQFF. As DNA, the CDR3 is TGTGCCAGCAGCCCCGAAGGAAGCGGGAGGGAGCAGTTCTTC.